Below, one TCR beta chain is given with its context. This sample was included in a study of blood T cell repertoires in COVID-19. Study-level background: Italy, Spain and the United States were the sources of the convalescent and acute COVID-19 samples. PBMCs, B-cell-depleted T cells, or T cells were the source of the cDNA or gDNA that made up the material.

How the authors handled the data: It was from reference gene primer amplification that nucleated cell counts were estimated. Using immunoSEQ multiplex PCR, the repertoire was profiled, and TCRdb retains in-frame clones only, with some absent. That table supplies the V and J calls and clone size; D and trimming were determined from the DNA. The table shows around 140,000 clones, with about 79% occurring only once. Trimming pared 4 bases from V and 1 base from J, leaving 13 bases between. Germline CDR1 LNHNV, CDR2 YYDKDF (reference sequence). CDR3 length: 15 residues. The source material was peripheral blood. This TCR came from a woman of 80 years or more with active or convalescent COVID-19. The gene calls are TRBV15 and TRBJ1-2; D perhaps matches TRBD1 (6 bases). This CDR3 reads CATSTYGQINYGYTF. CDR3 sequence (DNA): TGTGCCACCAGCACCTACGGACAGATTAACTATGGCTACACCTTC.